The 20 T cell receptor beta chains below all came from one sample that was sequenced in a study of cytomegalovirus exposure and HLA in healthy donors. With 60 Vbeta and 13 Jbeta primers, the PCR was carried out. Profiling relied on immunoSEQ multiplex PCR, and the TCRdb table lists in-frame clones only, not all of them. The table shows about 86,000 clones, with about 79% occurring only once. The sequenced sample was PBMCs. These receptors originate from a female donor in good health and CMV-seronegative.

The V and J genes are TRBV19 and TRBJ1-1; no clear D. V was pared by 6 bases and J by 2 bases, with 13 bases between. From germline, CDR1 is LNHDA and CDR2 SQIVND (reference sequence). The CDR3 is 14 amino acids. The CDR3 DNA sequence: TGTGCCAGTAGCAGCCAGGTCTTAAACACTGAAGCTTTCTTT. This codes for CASSSQVLNTEAFF.

CDR3 in amino acids: CASSEPRGRETQYF. The DNA of the CDR3 is TGTGCCAGCAGTGAACCCAGGGGGAGAGAGACCCAGTACTTC. J is TRBJ2-5 and V is TRBV6-5; 7 bases are shared with TRBD1. Germline trimming cut 5 bases from V and 4 bases from J; bases unmatched to any gene: 7. The germline V gene has CDR1 MNHEY and CDR2 SVGAGI. This CDR3 is built from 14 residues.

The CDR3 sequence: CASRTSGSQETQYF. The CDR3 DNA reads as TGTGCCAGCAGGACTAGCGGGAGCCAAGAGACCCAGTACTTC. The chain combines TRBV28 with TRBJ2-5; 12 bases are shared with TRBD2. Germline V gene sequence: CDR1 MDHEN, CDR2 SYDVKM. With 6 bases clipped from V and 1 base from J, the junction kept 0 bases outside the gene matches. This CDR3 comprises 14 residues.

The CDR3 nucleotides read TGTGCCAGCAGCCTACAAGCTCCGGGACAGGTTCCCTACGAGCAGTACTTC. Encoded protein: CASSLQAPGQVPYEQYF. The V call is TRBV4-2, the J call TRBJ2-7, with TRBD1 matching over 8 bases. Germline V gives CDR1 LGHNA, CDR2 YNFKEQ. J lost 2 bases, V lost 4 bases, and 13 bases had no gene match. This CDR3 comprises 17 residues.

The chain links TRBV28 to TRBJ1-5; 8 nucleotides match TRBD1. CDR1 is MDHEN and CDR2 is SYDVKM in the germline V gene. The CDR3 totals 14 residues. The V gene end was trimmed by 10 bases and the J gene end by 2 bases; junction bases not matched to a gene: 7. The CDR3 sequence: CAIIKQGGNQPQHF. Here the CDR3 DNA reads TGTGCCATAATCAAACAGGGGGGCAATCAGCCCCAGCATTTT.

This clone turned up a few times. This chain connects TRBV10-3 to TRBJ1-5; 8 positions agree with TRBD1. The CDR3 sequence is 15 residues long. After removal of 3 bases from V and 3 bases from J, the junction contained 4 bases not matched to a gene. Per germline, CDR1 ENHRY and CDR2 SYGVKD. CDR3 sequence: CAISDYRGSNQPQHF. The CDR3 DNA reads as TGTGCCATCAGTGACTACAGGGGGTCCAATCAGCCCCAGCATTTT.

The chain combines TRBV9 with TRBJ1-1; 8 bases map to TRBD1. Losses at the gene ends were 2 bases for V and 1 base for J; bases not matched to a gene: 4. Per germline, CDR1 SGDLS and CDR2 YYNGEE. CDR3 length: 15 amino acids. The CDR3 DNA is TGTGCCAGCAGCGTTCTAACAGGGGGGAACACTGAAGCTTTCTTT. This codes for CASSVLTGGNTEAFF.

This clone was counted only a few times. The rearrangement joins TRBV18 to TRBJ1-1, with D unclear. Germline V gene lookup returns CDR1 KGHSH and CDR2 LQKENI. The CDR3 is 15 amino acids. The V end was cut by 1 base, the J end by 1 base, with 10 bases between. The CDR3 here is CASSPLEVPNTEAFF. The DNA for the CDR3 is TGTGCCAGCTCACCACTCGAGGTACCGAACACTGAAGCTTTCTTT.

This clone was picked up a small number of times. The J gene is TRBJ2-7, the V gene TRBV5-5; no clear D. The CDR3 loop spans 11 amino acids. Trimming took off 4 bases at V and 3 bases at J, with 5 bases between the two ends. Germline CDR1 and CDR2: SGHKS and YYEKEE (reference sequence). Written as DNA, the CDR3 is TGTGCCAGCAGCCTAAACTACGAGCAGTACTTC. Amino acid sequence: CASSLNYEQYF. Combining the CDR3 with reference TRBV5-5 and TRBJ2-7 gives the whole variable domain DAGVTQSPTHLIKTRGQQVTLRCSPISGHKSVSWYQQVLGQGPQFIFQYYEKEERGRGNFPDRFSARQFPNYSSELNVNALLLGDSALYLCASSLNYEQYFGPGTRLTVT.

This chain connects TRBV5-1 to TRBJ2-1; 8 nucleotides match TRBD2. Germline CDR1 SGHRS, CDR2 YFSETQ. The CDR3 contains 19 residues. The J segment lost 0 bases and the V segment lost 2 bases, leaving 13 bases of the junction unmatched. The CDR3 reads CASSLSGRTEAISYNEQFF. The CDR3 DNA is TGCGCCAGCAGCTTAAGCGGGAGAACAGAGGCTATCTCCTACAATGAGCAGTTCTTC.

This rearrangement joins TRBV7-9 to TRBJ2-5, with 10 bases lining up with TRBD1. This CDR3 is 13 amino acids long. CDR1 and CDR2 (germline): SEHNR, FQNEAQ (reference sequence). After removal of 5 bases from V and 5 bases from J, the junction contained 2 bases not matched to a gene. In DNA form, the CDR3 reads TGTGCCAGCAGCGGACAGGGGGGGGAGACCCAGTACTTC. It is translated as CASSGQGGETQYF.

The V call is TRBV28, the J call TRBJ2-2, with 10 bases identical to TRBD2. The ends lost 0 bases at V and 4 bases at J; junction bases unmatched: 5. CDR1 is MDHEN, CDR2 SYDVKM, per germline. This CDR3 is 17 amino acids long. The CDR3: CASSLWLAGVFTGELFF. As DNA, the CDR3 is TGTGCCAGCAGTTTATGGCTAGCGGGAGTTTTCACCGGGGAGCTGTTTTTT.

The chain carries TRBV5-4 and TRBJ2-7; 7 bases are a match to TRBD1. The germline gives CDR1 SGHNT, CDR2 YYREEE (reference sequence). Trimming took 4 bases from V and 7 from J; bases not matched to a gene: 8. The CDR3 contains 13 residues. The CDR3 coding sequence is TGTGCCAGCAGCACCGGACAGGCTTGGGAGCAGTACTTC. Protein sequence: CASSTGQAWEQYF.

In its sample, this clone was seen once. This chain connects TRBV19 to TRBJ2-1; 10 bases align to TRBD2. Losses at the gene ends were 8 bases for V and 9 bases for J; bases not matched to a gene: 7. CDR3 size: 13 residues. Germline-derived CDR1 and CDR2 are LNHDA and SQIVND (reference sequence). For the CDR3, the DNA is TGTGCCAGTGGGGCTAGCGGGGGAGGTGAGCAGTTCTTC. Its translation is CASGASGGGEQFF.

V usage is TRBV7-9 and J usage is TRBJ2-2; D uncertain. The CDR3 spans 12 residues. V lost 5 bases and J lost 4, with 5 bases in between. Germline assignment: CDR1 SEHNR and CDR2 FQNEAQ (reference sequence). The CDR3 here is CASSHSTGELFF. DNA for the CDR3: TGTGCCAGCAGCCACAGCACCGGGGAGCTGTTTTTT.

V usage is TRBV7-9 and J usage is TRBJ1-1; D not certain. V lost 7 bases to trimming and J lost 4 bases, with 13 bases between them. Germline V lookup: CDR1 SEHNR, CDR2 FQNEAQ (reference sequence). This CDR3 has 13 amino acids. This chain's CDR3 is CASTPRSGTEAFF. The CDR3 region has the DNA TGTGCCAGCACCCCCAGGAGCGGCACTGAAGCTTTCTTT.

This chain links TRBV4-2 with TRBJ1-6; 10 positions agree with TRBD1. V lost 4 bases and J lost 8; bases outside the gene matches: 2. This CDR3 is 14 amino acids long. CDR1 LGHNA and CDR2 YNFKEQ come from the germline V gene. The CDR3 DNA reads TGTGCCAGCAGCCCCGGGACAGGGGATTCACCCCTCCACTTT. Its protein is CASSPGTGDSPLHF.

This chain joins TRBV5-4 and TRBJ2-1; a weak D match, TRBD2 (6 bases). V lost 5 bases and J lost 3, with 15 bases in between. The CDR3 runs 15 residues. Germline V CDR1 and CDR2: SGHNT, YYREEE (reference sequence). CDR3 in amino acids: CASSYLANNYNEQFF. The CDR3 bases are TGTGCCAGCAGTTATCTAGCGAACAACTACAATGAGCAGTTCTTC. Using reference TRBV5-4 and TRBJ2-1 for the parts outside the CDR3, the full variable domain is ETGVTQSPTHLIKTRGQQVTLRCSSQSGHNTVSWYQQALGQGPQFIFQYYREEENGRGNFPPRFSGLQFPNYSSELNVNALELDDSALYLCASSYLANNYNEQFFGPGTRLTVL.

The gene calls are TRBV28 and TRBJ2-6; D gene uncertain. This CDR3 contains 16 residues. Germline loops: CDR1 MDHEN, CDR2 SYDVKM. V dropped 2 bases and J dropped 0 bases, with 8 bases sitting between them. Here the CDR3 DNA reads TGTGCCAGCAGTTTACAGATCTCCTCTGGGGCCAACGTCCTGACTTTC. This translates into CASSLQISSGANVLTF.

The V and J genes are TRBV5-1 and TRBJ2-7; 8 positions agree with TRBD1. The CDR3 extends over 16 amino acids. Germline CDR1 SGHRS, CDR2 YFSETQ. The trim removed 0 bases at V and 2 bases at J, leaving 7 bases unmatched. DNA of the CDR3: TGCGCCAGCAGCTTGGATGGACAGGGCTTCACCTACGAGCAGTACTTC. Translated: CASSLDGQGFTYEQYF.